The present T cell receptor (beta chain) was sequenced within a study of early T cells in non-severe SARS-CoV-2 infection. Study in general: Investigators sequenced bulk RNA drawn from unsorted whole blood, and chains remained unpaired. Regarding the study as a whole: Missing private and CD4 specificities, VDJdb matching favored anti-spike CD8 responses.

As for this clonotype: Antigen unknown.

Researchers tagged individual cDNA molecules with unique molecular identifiers. A single record per CDR3 protein comes from TCRdb applying MiXCR to the 5' RACE reads. The sample has about 80,000 distinct CDR3 sequences, about 12% seen once. V dropped 3 bases and J dropped 8; count of bases not matched to a gene: 9. The CDR3 spans 14 residues. Germline loops: CDR1 DFQATT, CDR2 SNEGSKA (reference sequence). The rearrangement joins TRBV20-1 to TRBJ2-1, with 8 bases lining up with TRBD1. The TCR originated in an adult who was a healthcare worker with PCR-confirmed SARS-CoV-2 infection or an uninfected control (not recorded which). The donor label of this sample is uncertain. Sample: whole blood, taken at baseline. The CDR3 region has the DNA TGCAGTGCTAGTGGGCAGGGGGCGCGCGATGAGCAGTTCTTC. Its translation: CSASGQGARDEQFF.